Each of the 23 T cell receptor beta chains below was sequenced from the same sample in a study of blood T cell repertoires in COVID-19. Produced via immunoSEQ multiplex PCR; TCRdb's table is partial and in-frame only. Seen here are 110,000 to 150,000 clones, 70% to 85% observed once, and the top ten hold approximately 2.9%. Sequences were obtained from peripheral blood. These TCRs come from a woman older than 75 with acute or convalescent COVID-19.

The rearrangement links TRBV9 to TRBJ1-1; 8 positions agree with TRBD1. The J segment lost 4 bases and the V segment lost 7 bases, leaving 9 bases of the junction unmatched. CDR1 is SGDLS, CDR2 YYNGEE, per germline. The CDR3 is 14 residues long. CDR3 loop: CASAAQGAPTEAFF. In DNA form, the CDR3 reads TGTGCCAGCGCAGCTCAGGGGGCCCCCACTGAAGCTTTCTTT.

The rearrangement links TRBV6-5 to TRBJ2-7; D remains unclear. V was shortened by 2 bases and J by 9 bases, with 14 bases between the two germline ends. This CDR3 spans 13 amino acids. Per germline, CDR1 MNHEY and CDR2 SVGAGI. DNA of the CDR3: TGTGCCAGCAGTTACACGGCCGAGGTAGGGCAGTACTTC. Translated, it gives CASSYTAEVGQYF.

The chain is built from TRBV5-5 and TRBJ1-2, with 8 bases matching TRBD1. CDR1 is SGHKS and CDR2 is YYEKEE in the germline V gene (reference sequence). This CDR3 comprises 17 residues. J lost 1 base, V lost 0 bases, and 8 bases had no gene match. The CDR3 DNA reads TGTGCCAGCAGCTTGGGACAGGGGAACAGCCTTAACTATGGCTACACCTTC. The encoded protein is CASSLGQGNSLNYGYTF. Complete variable domain (other parts from reference TRBV5-5 and TRBJ1-2): DAGVTQSPTHLIKTRGQQVTLRCSPISGHKSVSWYQQVLGQGPQFIFQYYEKEERGRGNFPDRFSARQFPNYSSELNVNALLLGDSALYLCASSLGQGNSLNYGYTFGSGTRLTVV.

The chain carries TRBV4-1 and TRBJ2-7; 7 nucleotides align to TRBD2. CDR1 and CDR2 from the germline V gene are MGHRA and YSYEKL. Germline trimming cut 4 bases from V and 6 bases from J; bases unmatched to any gene: 0. The CDR3 is 11 amino acids. CDR3 sequence (DNA): TGCGCCAGCAGCCGGGGGGGCGAGCAGTACTTC. It yields the protein CASSRGGEQYF.

The V gene is TRBV13, the J gene TRBJ1-1; D call uncertain. This CDR3 spans 14 amino acids. CDR1 PRHDT and CDR2 FYEKMQ come from the germline V gene (reference sequence). V lost 3 bases and J 1 base, leaving 9 bases between the germline ends. CDR3 amino acids: CASSFRERNTEAFF. The CDR3 coding sequence is TGTGCCAGCAGCTTTAGAGAGCGGAACACTGAAGCTTTCTTT.

This clone has just one count. CDR3: CASSPATNTEAFF. The CDR3 DNA reads as TGTGCCAGCAGCCCCGCTACGAACACTGAAGCTTTCTTT. The gene calls are TRBV7-6 and TRBJ1-1, with D uncertain. Trimming removed 5 bases at V and 1 base at J, with 8 bases between. Germline V gene data show CDR1 as SGHVS and CDR2 as FNYEAQ. The CDR3 is 13 residues long.

The chain uses TRBV19 and TRBJ1-5, with D perhaps matching TRBD1 (6 bases). The CDR3 is made up of 18 amino acids. The germline V gene has CDR1 LNHDA and CDR2 SQIVND (reference sequence). Trimming cost V 5 bases and J 0 bases, with 20 bases left between them. CDR3 sequence (DNA): TGTGCCAGTAGTCTTACTCTTCACTCAGGGGATAGCAATCAGCCCCAGCATTTT. Amino acids: CASSLTLHSGDSNQPQHF.

Worth noting for this clone: This sample also contains other DNA sequences that code for the same CDR3. V usage is TRBV29-1 and J usage is TRBJ2-7; 8 bases align to TRBD1. CDR1 is SQVTM, CDR2 ANQGSEA, per germline. Losses at the gene ends were 6 bases for V and 4 bases for J; bases not matched to a gene: 5. This CDR3 spans 12 amino acids. This CDR3 reads CSVQGEAYEQYF. The CDR3 nucleotides read TGCAGCGTACAGGGGGAGGCTTACGAGCAGTACTTC.

The chain employs TRBV9 and TRBJ1-6; possibly TRBD1 for D (5 bases). V was trimmed by 0 bases and J by 11 bases, leaving 15 bases between them. CDR3 length: 15 amino acids. The germline V gene encodes CDR1 SGDLS and CDR2 YYNGEE. CDR3 protein: CASSVGRQGWPPLHF. CDR3 bases: TGTGCCAGCAGCGTAGGTCGTCAGGGATGGCCACCCCTCCACTTT. The full variable domain, completed using reference TRBV9 and TRBJ1-6, is DSGVTQTPKHLITATGQRVTLRCSPRSGDLSVYWYQQSLDQGLQFLIQYYNGEERAKGNILERFSAQQFPDLHSELNLSSLELGDSALYFCASSVGRQGWPPLHFGNGTRLTVT.

The rearrangement links TRBV25-1 to TRBJ1-2, with D possibly matching TRBD1 (5 bases). The CDR3 extends over 13 amino acids. Deletions cut 5 bases from V and 7 bases from J, with 14 bases between. Germline loops: CDR1 MGHDK, CDR2 SYGVNS. The CDR3 DNA is TGTGCCAGCAGTCCTCCAGGGTTTAGTGGCTACACCTTC. It codes for CASSPPGFSGYTF.

This clone was picked up a small number of times. V gene TRBV10-3 combines with J gene TRBJ2-1; 8 bases are a match to TRBD2. V dropped 3 bases and J dropped 4; count of bases not matched to a gene: 11. The CDR3 sequence is 17 residues long. The germline CDR1 and CDR2 sequences are ENHRY and SYGVKD. CDR3 in amino acids: CAISDEVAGSWYNEQFF. Written as DNA, the CDR3 is TGTGCCATCAGTGATGAGGTAGCGGGGAGCTGGTACAATGAGCAGTTCTTC.

This chain connects TRBV5-5 to TRBJ2-5; D gene uncertain. CDR3 size: 13 residues. Trimming shortened V by 1 base and J by 5 bases, and 9 bases separated the two germline ends. CDR1 is SGHKS, CDR2 YYEKEE, per germline (reference sequence). The CDR3 loop is CASSLLTYETQYF. The CDR3 region has the DNA TGTGCCAGCAGCTTGCTAACGTATGAGACCCAGTACTTC.

This clone was recorded only once. V is TRBV9 and J is TRBJ1-6; TRBD1 agrees at 7 bases. Trimming at V came to 4 bases and at J to 6 bases, leaving 7 bases not matched to a gene. Germline CDR1 SGDLS, CDR2 YYNGEE. The CDR3 has 15 amino acids. DNA for the CDR3: TGTGCCAGCAGCAAAGGGGGACAGAGTAATTCACCCCTCCACTTT. It is translated as CASSKGGQSNSPLHF.

The chain recombines TRBV5-4 with TRBJ2-1; 8 nucleotides line up with TRBD2. V dropped 0 bases and J dropped 4; count of bases not matched to a gene: 3. CDR1 is SGHNT, CDR2 YYREEE, per germline (reference sequence). The CDR3 extends over 15 amino acids. For the CDR3, the DNA is TGTGCCAGCAGCTTGGTTAGCGGGGCGTACAATGAGCAGTTCTTC. Its protein product is CASSLVSGAYNEQFF.

The DNA of the CDR3 is TGTGCCAGCAGCCAACTAGGGACTAGCGGGGGGACAGATACGCAGTATTTT. This sequence encodes CASSQLGTSGGTDTQYF. This rearrangement joins TRBV14 to TRBJ2-3; 15 nucleotides line up with TRBD2. Germline loops: CDR1 SGHDN, CDR2 FVKESK. There are 17 residues in the CDR3. J lost 3 bases, V lost 2 bases, and 3 bases had no gene match.

The V and J genes are TRBV5-8 and TRBJ2-1; the match to TRBD1 covers 8 bases. V lost 4 bases to trimming and J lost 8 bases; unmatched junction nucleotides: 8. The CDR3 loop spans 14 amino acids. Per the germline V gene, CDR1 is SGHTS and CDR2 is YDEGEE. The CDR3 DNA reads TGTGCCAGCAGCAGATTGGACAGGGATGATGAGCAGTTCTTC. Encoded protein: CASSRLDRDDEQFF. The complete variable domain, with remaining parts taken from reference TRBV5-8 and TRBJ2-1, reads EAGVTQSPTHLIKTRGQQATLRCSPISGHTSVYWYQQALGLGLQFLLWYDEGEERNRGNFPPRFSGRQFPNYSSELNVNALELEDSALYLCASSRLDRDDEQFFGPGTRLTVL.

In this sample, this clone turned up once. The genes are TRBV14 and TRBJ1-6; no firm D call. This CDR3 contains 13 residues. V was pared by 1 base and J by 8 bases, with 6 bases between. Germline-derived CDR1 and CDR2 are SGHDN and FVKESK. The DNA for the CDR3 is TGTGCCAGCAGCCAAGGACTTGATTCACCCCTCCACTTT. This translates into CASSQGLDSPLHF. The variable domain in full, completed from reference TRBV14 and TRBJ1-6, reads EAGVTQFPSHSVIEKGQTVTLRCDPISGHDNLYWYRRVMGKEIKFLLHFVKESKQDESGMPNNRFLAERTGGTYSTLKVQPAELEDSGVYFCASSQGLDSPLHFGNGTRLTVT.

The table lists this clone with a count of one. V is TRBV27 and J is TRBJ2-7; 9 bases agree with TRBD2. V lost 5 bases to trimming and J lost 4 bases; unmatched junction nucleotides: 6. The germline CDR1 and CDR2 sequences are MNHEY and SMNVEV (reference sequence). The CDR3 length is 14 residues. Here the CDR3 reads CASSRTSATYEQYF. The CDR3 DNA sequence: TGTGCCAGCAGTCGGACTAGCGCTACATACGAGCAGTACTTC.

The count of this clone is one. This chain joins TRBV29-1 and TRBJ1-1; no clear D gene. Trimming left V 5 bases short and J 0 bases short, with 13 bases between. The germline CDR1 and CDR2 sequences are SQVTM and ANQGSEA. CDR3 size: 14 residues. The DNA for the CDR3 is TGCAGCGTTCCCGTCTCGGGGATGAACACTGAAGCTTTCTTT. This sequence encodes CSVPVSGMNTEAFF.

This sequence joins TRBV28 and TRBJ2-7; perhaps TRBD2 as D (5 bases). CDR1 and CDR2 from the germline V gene are MDHEN and SYDVKM. This CDR3 has 12 residues. Between the trimmed V and J ends, which lost 11 bases and 2 bases, there was a span of 13 bases. CDR3 residues: CASSGIPYEQYF. The CDR3 bases are TGTGCCTCAAGCGGCATTCCCTACGAGCAGTACTTC.

This clone appeared once. This chain links TRBV15 with TRBJ2-3; D is perhaps TRBD1 (5 bases). V lost 4 bases and J 1 base, leaving 6 bases between the germline ends. CDR1 and CDR2 (germline): LNHNV, YYDKDF (reference sequence). The CDR3 runs 13 residues. The CDR3 nucleotides are TGTGCCACCAGCAAAGGGGGCACAGATACGCAGTATTTT. Its protein is CATSKGGTDTQYF. Full variable domain (remainder filled in from reference TRBV15 and TRBJ2-3): DAMVIQNPRYQVTQFGKPVTLSCSQTLNHNVMYWYQQKSSQAPKLLFHYYDKDFNNEADTPDNFQSRRPNTSFCFLDIRSPGLGDTAMYLCATSKGGTDTQYFGPGTRLTVL.

The chain employs TRBV11-2 and TRBJ1-2; possible D gene TRBD1, 6 bases. CDR1 and CDR2 (germline): SGHAT, FQNNGV. V lost 0 bases and J 8 bases, leaving 19 bases between the germline ends. The CDR3 contains 16 residues. The CDR3 protein is CASSLEPAGVKAGYTF. CDR3 DNA: TGTGCCAGCAGCTTAGAACCCGCAGGGGTTAAAGCCGGCTACACCTTC.

The chain uses TRBV3-1 (or the pseudogene TRBV3-2) and TRBJ2-5, with TRBD2 matching 14 bases. CDR1 and CDR2 from the germline V gene are LGHDT and YNNKEL (reference sequence). The trim removed 4 bases at V and 4 bases at J, leaving 14 bases unmatched. The CDR3 has 19 amino acids. The DNA of the CDR3 is TGTGCCAGCAGCCCTCACTCCCCTGGGACTAGCGGGGGTTCAGAGACCCAGTACTTC. Protein sequence: CASSPHSPGTSGGSETQYF.